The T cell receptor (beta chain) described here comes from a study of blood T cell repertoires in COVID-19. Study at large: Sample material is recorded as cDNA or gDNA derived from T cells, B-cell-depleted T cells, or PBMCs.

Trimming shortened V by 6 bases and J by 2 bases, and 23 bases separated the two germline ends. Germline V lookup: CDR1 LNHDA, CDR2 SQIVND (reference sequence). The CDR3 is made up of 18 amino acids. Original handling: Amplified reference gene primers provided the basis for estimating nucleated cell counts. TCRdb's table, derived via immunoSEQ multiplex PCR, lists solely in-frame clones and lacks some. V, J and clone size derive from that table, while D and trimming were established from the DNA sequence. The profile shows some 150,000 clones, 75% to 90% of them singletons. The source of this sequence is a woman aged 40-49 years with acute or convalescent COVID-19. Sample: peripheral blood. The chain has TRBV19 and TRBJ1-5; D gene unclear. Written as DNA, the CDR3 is TGTGCCAGTAGGAGGGCTGGCCGAGGAAGAGTTGGCAATCAGCCCCAGCATTTT. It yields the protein CASRRAGRGRVGNQPQHF.